This T cell receptor beta chain was captured by sequencing in a study of cytomegalovirus exposure and HLA in healthy donors. Worth noting for this clone: Its antigen is unknown.

The study ran its PCR with 60 Vbeta and 13 Jbeta primers. Clones were read by immunoSEQ multiplex PCR, and TCRdb kept only the in-frame ones, dropping some. Found here are around 170,000 clones, approximately 81% of them singletons; the top ten hold 3.8%. Study observations and caveats: The study recorded about 160 TCR beta chains that were cytomegalovirus-associated. A later analysis found common viral pathogens apparently linked to several of the most significant clusters.

The sample consisted of PBMCs. The TCR sequence derives from a man in his fifties or sixties in good health and CMV-seronegative.

CDR3 coding DNA: TGTGCCAGCAGTGACAGACACAATCAGCCCCAGCATTTT. It is translated as CASSDRHNQPQHF. The rearrangement joins TRBV6-1 to TRBJ1-5; the D is unclear. The germline V and J ends were trimmed by 3 bases and 3 bases, with 6 bases remaining between them. This CDR3 is built from 13 residues. Germline V CDR1 and CDR2: MNHNS, SASEGT.